This is a list of T cell receptor beta chains from one sample in a study of human T cells and chemical hapten exposure. MiXCR, applied by TCRdb to the RACE reads, yields one record per CDR3 protein. The sample includes some 42,000 distinct CDR3 sequences, around 8.9% of them seen just once. The sequencing used whole blood, collected in connection with sensitization to the hapten diphenylcyclopropenone (DPC). The receptors stem from a woman between 40 and 50 years old with alopecia areata. Some clones in this sample may be carry-over from other donors' samples. Each CDR3 is given with its conserved first and last residue. D genes are given only for firm matches. Size is omitted from some rows. Given values are once, few, many or a class for expanded clones.

J: TRBJ2-1
D: .
V: TRBV6-2/TRBV6-3
size: many
DNA: TGTGCCAGCAGTTACTCTTCCGGGGGCTACAATGAGCAGTTCTTC
CDR3: CASSYSSGGYNEQFF

J: TRBJ1-6
D: .
V: TRBV6-5
size: many
DNA: TGTGCCAGCAGTCAACAGGGTATCAATTCACCCCTCCACTTT
CDR3: CASSQQGINSPLHF

J: TRBJ1-1
D: TRBD1
V: TRBV6-5
size: many
DNA: TGTGCCAGCTCCCGACCGGGACAGGGGCCGAACACTGAAGCTTTCTTT
CDR3: CASSRPGQGPNTEAFF

J: TRBJ1-5
D: .
V: TRBV6-6
size: many
DNA: TGTGCCAGCAGTTACTCGATTTGGGGGTCCCTCGAAGGCAATCAGCCCCAGCATTTT
CDR3: CASSYSIWGSLEGNQPQHF

J: TRBJ2-5
D: TRBD1
V: TRBV4-1
size: many
DNA: TGCGCCAGCAGCCACATCTACAGGGGACGTCAAGAGACCCAGTACTTC
CDR3: CASSHIYRGRQETQYF

J: TRBJ2-1
D: TRBD2
V: TRBV7-2
size: many
DNA: TGTGCCAGCAGGTGGACTAGCGGGGGGTACAATGAGCAGTTCTTC
CDR3: CASRWTSGGYNEQFF

J: TRBJ2-7
D: .
V: TRBV12-3/TRBV12-4
size: many
DNA: TGTGCCAGCAGTAACTCCTTTGGGGGCTCCTACGAGCAGTACTTC
CDR3: CASSNSFGGSYEQYF

J: TRBJ2-1
D: .
V: TRBV5-1
size: .
DNA: TGCGCCAGCAGCGCGTCCATGAATGAGCAGTTCTTC
CDR3: CASSASMNEQFF

J: TRBJ2-3
D: .
V: TRBV5-1
size: many
DNA: TGCGCCAGCAGCTTGGTCCAGGGGACCCGGGGAGATACGCAGTATTTT
CDR3: CASSLVQGTRGDTQYF

J: TRBJ2-3
D: .
V: TRBV6-5
size: few
DNA: TGTGCCAGCAGTTCGACCAGACAGATGCGCACAGATACGCAGTATTTT
CDR3: CASSSTRQMRTDTQYF

J: TRBJ1-5
D: TRBD1
V: TRBV6-6
size: many
DNA: TGTGCCAGCAGCGGACAGGGAGGCAATCAGCCCCAGCATTTT
CDR3: CASSGQGGNQPQHF